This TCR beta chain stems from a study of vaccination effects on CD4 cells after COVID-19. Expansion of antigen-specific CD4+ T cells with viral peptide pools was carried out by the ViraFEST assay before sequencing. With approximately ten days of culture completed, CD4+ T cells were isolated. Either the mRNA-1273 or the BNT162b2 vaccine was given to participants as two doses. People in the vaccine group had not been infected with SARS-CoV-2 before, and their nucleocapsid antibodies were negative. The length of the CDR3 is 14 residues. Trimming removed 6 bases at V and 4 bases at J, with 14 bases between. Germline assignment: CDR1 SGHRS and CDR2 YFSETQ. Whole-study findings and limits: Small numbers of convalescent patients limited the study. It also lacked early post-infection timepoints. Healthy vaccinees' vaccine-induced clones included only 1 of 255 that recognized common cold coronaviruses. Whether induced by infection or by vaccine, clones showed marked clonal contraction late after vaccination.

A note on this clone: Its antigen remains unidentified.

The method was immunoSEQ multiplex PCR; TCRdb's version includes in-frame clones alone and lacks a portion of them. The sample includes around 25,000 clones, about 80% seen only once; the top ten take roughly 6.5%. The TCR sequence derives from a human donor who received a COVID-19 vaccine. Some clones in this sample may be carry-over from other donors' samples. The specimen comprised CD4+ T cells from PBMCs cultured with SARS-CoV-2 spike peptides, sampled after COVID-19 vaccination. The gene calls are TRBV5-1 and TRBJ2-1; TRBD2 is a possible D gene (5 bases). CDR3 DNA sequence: TGCGCCAGCACAAAACTAGGTCCTTACAATGAGCAGTTCTTC. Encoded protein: CASTKLGPYNEQFF.